The rows below give T cell receptor beta chains drawn from one sample of a study of T-cell memory formation after mild COVID-19. TCRdb ran MiXCR on the 5' RACE reads and lists one entry per CDR3 protein. The sample consists of some 450,000 distinct CDR3 sequences, 15% to 20% of them appearing once. The sequenced sample consisted of PBMCs or a T cell subset sorted from them (not recorded which). The receptors originated from a young man who had mild COVID-19 (a few samples of this study predate the infection). Cell type and time point are not known. Both conserved end residues are part of each CDR3. A D gene is named only where the DNA matches it firmly. Some rows have no size entry. The others give once, few or many, or a class for an expanded clone.

TRBV7-8	NA	NA	TRBJ2-3	CASSLALVPYTQYF	TGTGCCAGCAGCTTAGCGCTTGTCCCCTATACGCAGTATTTT
TRBV7-2	few	TRBD1	TRBJ1-5	CASSFNRGIGQPQHF	TGTGCCAGCAGCTTTAACAGGGGGATCGGGCAGCCCCAGCATTTT
TRBV20-1	many	NA	TRBJ2-5	CSARGGGASSYVTQYF	TGCAGTGCTAGAGGAGGCGGTGCATCTAGCTATGTCACCCAGTACTTC
TRBV25-1	NA	NA	TRBJ1-5	CASSEDINQPQHF	TGTGCCAGCAGTGAGGACATCAATCAGCCCCAGCATTTT
TRBV6-2/TRBV6-3	few	NA	TRBJ2-5	CASSYPGAETQYF	TGTGCCAGCAGTTACCCGGGAGCGGAGACCCAGTACTTC
TRBV7-2	NA	NA	TRBJ1-3	CASSSSLSGNTIYF	TGTGCCAGCAGCTCCTCCTTGTCCGGAAACACCATATATTTT
TRBV2	few	NA	TRBJ1-6	CASSEEGSSYNSPLHF	TGTGCCAGCAGTGAAGAGGGGAGCTCCTATAATTCACCCCTCCACTTT
TRBV7-9	few	NA	TRBJ1-6	CASSFGRNSPLHF	TGTGCCAGCAGCTTTGGTAGAAATTCACCCCTCCACTTT
TRBV24-1	NA	TRBD2	TRBJ2-1	CATSDGRGGHNEQFF	TGTGCCACCAGTGATGGGCGGGGGGGCCACAATGAGCAGTTCTTC
TRBV5-1	NA	NA	TRBJ1-3	CASSAPEREENTIYF	TGCGCCAGCAGCGCCCCCGAACGGGAAGAGAACACCATATATTTT
TRBV6-2/TRBV6-3	NA	NA	TRBJ1-2	CAIQTGFTNYGYTF	TGTGCCATCCAGACGGGCTTCACTAACTATGGCTACACCTTC
TRBV5-1	few	NA	TRBJ1-6	CASSLGARADSPLHF	TGCGCCAGCAGCTTGGGGGCCCGGGCGGATTCACCCCTCCACTTT
TRBV7-9	few	NA	TRBJ1-3	CASSPPLTGFSGNTIYF	TGTGCCAGCAGCCCCCCCCTCACAGGCTTCTCTGGAAACACCATATATTTT
TRBV5-1	few	NA	TRBJ1-6	CASSLEGTPSALHF	TGCGCCAGCAGCTTGGAGGGCACCCCCTCGGCCCTCCACTTT
TRBV7-9	many	NA	TRBJ1-2	CASSLDRGDGYTF	TGTGCCAGCAGCTTGGACAGAGGGGATGGCTACACCTTC
TRBV27	few	TRBD1	TRBJ1-2	CASSLYGGGHGYTF	TGTGCCAGCAGTTTATATGGAGGGGGCCATGGCTACACCTTC
TRBV19	NA	NA	TRBJ1-1	CASSIDKRVPEAFF	TGTGCCAGTAGTATAGATAAGAGGGTTCCTGAAGCTTTCTTT
TRBV5-1	few	NA	TRBJ1-1	CASSGRMNTEAFF	TGCGCCAGCTCAGGACGGATGAACACTGAAGCTTTCTTT
TRBV7-2	few	NA	TRBJ2-2	CASSPGTLRGFGELFF	TGTGCCAGCAGCCCGGGAACTTTGCGTGGGTTCGGGGAGCTGTTTTTT
TRBV12-3/TRBV12-4	few	NA	TRBJ1-5	CASSAGIDQPQHF	TGTGCCAGCAGTGCAGGGATCGATCAGCCCCAGCATTTT
TRBV6-4	NA	TRBD2	TRBJ2-1	CASSDRLAGLDEQFF	TGTGCCAGCAGTGATCGACTAGCGGGTCTGGATGAGCAGTTCTTC
TRBV12-3/TRBV12-4	many	NA	TRBJ2-7	CASSLRGTASYEQYF	TGTGCCAGCAGTCTAAGGGGGACGGCGTCCTACGAGCAGTACTTC
TRBV7-6	many	NA	TRBJ1-1	CASSLLGAEAFF	TGTGCCAGCAGCTTACTGGGGGCTGAAGCTTTCTTT
TRBV7-3	NA	NA	TRBJ2-6	CASSPGGEANVLTF	TGTGCCAGCAGCCCCGGGGGCGAGGCCAACGTCCTGACTTTC
TRBV21-1	few	NA	TRBJ1-1	CASSKGGGHGNTEAFF	TGTGCCAGCAGCAAAGGGGGGGGACACGGGAACACTGAAGCTTTCTTT